A selection of T cell receptor beta chains follows, all from one sample in a study of Graves' ophthalmopathy and Graves' hyperthyroidism. TCRdb ran MiXCR on the multiplex PCR reads and lists one entry per CDR3 protein. The data hold some 520,000 distinct CDR3 sequences, with about 15% observed a single time. The sequencing input was blood. All receptors derive from a woman in her 30s with Graves' ophthalmopathy. Both conserved end residues are part of each CDR3. D genes are given only for firm matches. Size tells how often a clone was seen (once, few, many) or the class of an expanded clone, and some rows leave it out.

J | V | size | D | CDR3 | DNA
TRBJ2-2 | TRBV11-2 | many | TRBD2 | CASSFVAGALIYTGELFF | TGTGCCAGCAGCTTCGTAGCGGGGGCCCTAATTTACACCGGGGAGCTGTTTTTT
TRBJ2-7 | TRBV6-1 | NA | TRBD1 | CASRVHGQGSYEQYF | TGTGCCAGCAGAGTCCATGGACAGGGTTCCTACGAGCAGTACTTC
TRBJ2-7 | TRBV5-1 | many | NA | CASSQTTLVLDEQYF | TGCGCCAGCAGCCAGACGACACTAGTACTAGACGAGCAGTACTTC
TRBJ2-7 | TRBV6-2/TRBV6-3 | many | NA | CASRPTSYEQYF | TGTGCCAGCAGACCCACCTCCTACGAGCAGTACTTC
TRBJ2-2 | TRBV20-1 | NA | TRBD2 | CSASWLAGGDTGELFF | TGCAGTGCTAGTTGGCTAGCGGGAGGGGACACCGGGGAGCTGTTTTTT
TRBJ2-7 | TRBV25-1 | NA | NA | CASSEGSWSGVPYDQYF | TGTGCCAGCAGTGAAGGCTCCTGGAGCGGAGTCCCCTACGATCAGTACTTC
TRBJ2-7 | TRBV6-5 | many | NA | CASSYFPGPYEQYF | TGTGCCAGCAGTTACTTCCCTGGCCCCTACGAGCAGTACTTC
TRBJ1-1 | TRBV24-1 | many | NA | CATSERATYMGDTEAFF | TGTGCCACCAGTGAAAGGGCGACATATATGGGAGACACTGAAGCTTTCTTT
TRBJ1-6 | TRBV30 | many | NA | CAWSVGRSNSPLHF | TGTGCCTGGAGTGTCGGACGGTCTAATTCACCCCTCCACTTT
TRBJ1-2 | TRBV10-3 | many | NA | CAISETHEGYYGYTF | TGTGCCATCAGTGAGACCCACGAGGGCTACTATGGCTACACCTTC
TRBJ2-2 | TRBV12-3/TRBV12-4 | many | NA | CASSPTWAHTGELFF | TGTGCCAGCAGCCCCACGTGGGCGCACACCGGGGAGCTGTTTTTT
TRBJ2-7 | TRBV28 | many | TRBD1 | CASRPSGTASYEQYF | TGTGCCAGCAGACCCTCCGGGACAGCCTCCTACGAGCAGTACTTC
TRBJ1-1 | TRBV15 | NA | NA | CATSRGGVLMNTEAFF | TGTGCCACCAGCAGGGGCGGGGTACTAATGAACACTGAAGCTTTCTTT
TRBJ2-5 | TRBV6-1 | NA | TRBD2 | CASRRTTSGRDSGETQYF | TGTGCCAGCAGGCGGACTACTAGCGGGAGGGATTCGGGGGAGACCCAGTACTTC
TRBJ2-5 | TRBV19 | few | NA | CASRGDSQETQYF | TGTGCCAGTCGGGGGGACAGTCAAGAGACCCAGTACTTC
TRBJ1-5 | TRBV28 | many | NA | CASSFSMGNQPQHF | TGTGCCAGCAGTTTCAGTATGGGGAATCAGCCCCAGCATTTT
TRBJ2-5 | TRBV12-3/TRBV12-4 | NA | NA | CASSSLRTRETQYF | TGTGCCAGCAGCTCCCTAAGGACAAGGGAGACCCAGTACTTC
TRBJ1-6 | TRBV2 | many | NA | CASRDSYSYNSPLHF | TGTGCCAGCAGAGACAGTTACTCCTATAATTCACCCCTCCACTTT
TRBJ1-1 | TRBV12-3/TRBV12-4 | many | TRBD1 | CASRRQGAFTEAFF | TGTGCCAGCAGGAGACAGGGGGCCTTTACTGAAGCTTTCTTT
TRBJ1-6 | TRBV28 | many | NA | CASTLEVGISPLHF | TGTGCCAGCACCTTAGAGGTGGGAATTTCACCCCTCCACTTT
TRBJ2-7 | TRBV28 | many | TRBD1 | CASSQTGQGAWEQYF | TGTGCCAGCAGCCAGACAGGACAGGGGGCTTGGGAGCAGTACTTC
TRBJ2-5 | TRBV20-1 | many | TRBD2 | CSAAGTSGSQETQYF | TGCAGTGCGGCCGGGACTAGCGGGAGTCAAGAGACCCAGTACTTC
TRBJ1-6 | TRBV28 | many | NA | CASSPRQAPPLHF | TGTGCCAGCAGCCCTAGACAGGCCCCACCCCTCCACTTT
TRBJ1-1 | TRBV20-1 | many | TRBD1 | CSANPDSTGATEAFF | TGCAGTGCTAACCCGGATTCGACAGGGGCCACTGAAGCTTTCTTT
TRBJ2-5 | TRBV28 | few | TRBD1 | CASSFDRGQRRETQYF | TGTGCCAGCAGTTTTGACAGGGGGCAGAGGAGAGAGACCCAGTACTTC
TRBJ1-1 | TRBV15 | many | NA | CATSSPRKNTEAFF | TGTGCCACCAGCAGCCCCAGGAAGAACACTGAAGCTTTCTTT
TRBJ1-6 | TRBV11-2 | few | NA | CASSPSGQNNSPLHF | TGTGCCAGCAGCCCCTCCGGACAAAATAATTCACCCCTCCACTTT
TRBJ2-5 | TRBV28 | many | NA | CASRTERFGETQYF | TGTGCCAGCCGGACAGAGCGATTTGGGGAGACCCAGTACTTC
TRBJ2-2 | TRBV7-3 | few | NA | CASSLISGFTGELFF | TGTGCCAGCAGCTTAATCTCAGGGTTCACCGGGGAGCTGTTTTTT
TRBJ1-2 | TRBV12-3/TRBV12-4 | NA | NA | CASSPKGSGLENYGYTF | TGTGCCAGCAGTCCCAAGGGGAGTGGATTGGAAAACTATGGCTACACCTTC
TRBJ2-7 | TRBV11-2 | many | NA | CASSLVDKGLSYF | TGTGCCAGCAGCTTAGTAGATAAGGGCCTATCCTACTTC
TRBJ1-2 | TRBV3-1 | many | NA | CASSSPGGGGYTF | TGTGCCAGCAGCTCTCCCGGAGGTGGCGGCTACACCTTC
TRBJ1-1 | TRBV4-1 | few | NA | CASTSMRRNTEAFF | TGCGCCAGCACCTCAATGAGGAGGAACACTGAAGCTTTCTTT
TRBJ1-2 | TRBV6-1 | many | NA | CASSDLGYGYTF | TGTGCCAGCAGTGATCTGGGCTATGGCTACACCTTC
TRBJ2-7 | TRBV6-1 | many | NA | CASSDSRSYEQYF | TGTGCCAGCAGCGACAGTCGGAGCTACGAGCAGTACTTC
TRBJ2-5 | TRBV12-3/TRBV12-4 | many | NA | CASRTTSTPRETQYF | TGTGCCAGCCGTACCACTAGCACCCCCCGGGAGACCCAGTACTTC
TRBJ1-2 | TRBV6-1 | many | NA | CASSETGLYGYTF | TGTGCCAGCAGTGAAACAGGACTCTATGGCTACACCTTC
TRBJ1-5 | TRBV29-1 | many | TRBD1 | CSGHSGQGNQPQHF | TGCAGCGGCCACTCGGGACAGGGAAATCAGCCCCAGCATTTT
TRBJ2-7 | TRBV12-3/TRBV12-4 | many | TRBD1 | CASNAGTEGWGEQYF | TGTGCCAGCAACGCCGGGACAGAGGGTTGGGGCGAGCAGTACTTC
TRBJ2-5 | TRBV11-2 | few | TRBD2 | CASSLGSGGHQETQYF | TGTGCCAGCAGCTTGGGCAGCGGGGGGCATCAAGAGACCCAGTACTTC
TRBJ2-2 | TRBV27 | many | NA | CASRPRRTGELFF | TGTGCCAGCAGACCTAGGAGAACCGGGGAGCTGTTTTTT
TRBJ2-2 | TRBV2 | many | NA | CASRLGVAGELFF | TGTGCCAGCAGACTAGGGGTGGCCGGGGAGCTGTTTTTT
TRBJ2-2 | TRBV29-1 | few | NA | CSVQITGELFF | TGCAGCGTCCAGATCACCGGGGAGCTGTTTTTT